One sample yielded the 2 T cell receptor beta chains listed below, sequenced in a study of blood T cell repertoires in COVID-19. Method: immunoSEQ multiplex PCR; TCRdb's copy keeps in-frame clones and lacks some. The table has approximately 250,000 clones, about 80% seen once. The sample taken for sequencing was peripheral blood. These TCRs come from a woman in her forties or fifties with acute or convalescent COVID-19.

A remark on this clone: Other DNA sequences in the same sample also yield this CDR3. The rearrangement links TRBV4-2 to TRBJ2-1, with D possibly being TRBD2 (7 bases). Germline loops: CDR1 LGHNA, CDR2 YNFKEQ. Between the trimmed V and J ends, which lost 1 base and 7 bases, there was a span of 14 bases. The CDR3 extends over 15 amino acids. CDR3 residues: CASSQASGGRNEQFF. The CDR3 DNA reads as TGTGCCAGCAGCCAAGCATCGGGGGGCCGGAATGAGCAGTTCTTC.

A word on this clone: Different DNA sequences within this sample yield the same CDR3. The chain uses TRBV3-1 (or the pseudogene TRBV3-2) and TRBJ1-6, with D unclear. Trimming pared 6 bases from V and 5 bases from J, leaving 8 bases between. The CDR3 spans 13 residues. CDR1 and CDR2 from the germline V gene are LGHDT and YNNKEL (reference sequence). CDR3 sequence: CASSPRDNSPLHF. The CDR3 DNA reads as TGTGCCAGCAGTCCCCGGGATAATTCACCCCTCCACTTT.